This TCR beta chain was captured in a study of blood T cells in healthy people across ages. Sample-barcoded 5' priming and a J-beta primer mix drove a second PCR of about 6 to 11 cycles. Via MiXCR, TCRdb re-called the 5' RACE reads, giving one row per CDR3 protein. The table shows more than 1,400,000 distinct CDR3 sequences, with around 42% occurring only once. This CDR3 spans 13 amino acids. The germline CDR1 and CDR2 sequences are DFQATT and SNEGSKA (reference sequence). The sample was blood. The origin of this receptor is a woman aged 18-29 years in good health. This chain joins TRBV20-1 and TRBJ2-7, with D possibly TRBD2 on 6 matching bases. With the DNA end fitting TRBJ2-5 better, the J assignment may be wrong. Here the CDR3 reads CSARAGGKETQYF. In DNA, the CDR3 is TGCAGTGCTAGAGCTGGGGGGAAAGAGACCCAGTACTTC.